This T cell receptor (beta chain) was found in a study of T cells in Graves' hyperthyroidism and ophthalmopathy. Study-level points and caveats: The model made its ophthalmopathy prediction, and onset followed a median about 6.8 months later.

Graves' hyperthyroidism is called stable when ophthalmopathy does not progress within 18 months. Disease duration under 2 months; hyperthyroidism patients were aged 18 to 65. The authors took PBMCs from over 8.5 ml fresh peripheral blood. Points on this clonotype: The antigen remains unidentified.

Amplification yielded TCR beta CDR3 regions, with RNA transcripts as the source. First-round RT-PCR with HTBI primers amplified the TCR CDR3 region. TCRdb re-analysed the multiplex PCR reads in MiXCR, keeping a single row per CDR3 protein. This table has approximately 520,000 distinct CDR3 sequences, under 25% appearing once. The sequence came from a man between 18 and 29 years old with Graves' hyperthyroidism. Sequencing used blood.

The CDR3 bases are TGTGCCACCGCTTTCAACAGGGGCGCCTCCTACGAGCAGTACTTC. It translates to CATAFNRGASYEQYF. The chain links TRBV10-3 to TRBJ2-7; 7 bases line up with TRBD1. The V gene's germline CDR1 is ENHRY and CDR2 SYGVKD. The trim removed 10 bases at V and 0 bases at J, leaving 12 bases unmatched. The CDR3 is made up of 15 amino acids.